These 24 T cell receptor beta chains were sequenced from one sample in a study of identical twins. MiXCR, run by TCRdb on the 5' RACE reads, gives a single entry per CDR3 protein. This table holds around 280,000 distinct CDR3 sequences, about 8.1% found once. The same data also contributed to another study, on yellow fever vaccine responses in identical twins.

Sequencing was done on a sample of memory (CD45RO+) T cells sorted from blood. The receptors here all came from a woman under 30 in good health.

This clonotype was observed a few times. The chain couples TRBV4-1 to TRBJ1-4, with a weak D call TRBD1 (5 bases). V was cut by 1 base and J by 8 bases, with 11 bases left in between. Germline assignment: CDR1 MGHRA and CDR2 YSYEKL. CDR3 length: 14 amino acids. CDR3 region: CASSQGQGREKLFF. For the CDR3, the DNA is TGCGCCAGCAGCCAAGGGCAGGGCCGCGAAAAACTGTTTTTT.

This clonotype was recorded many times. The chain is built from TRBV27 and TRBJ1-6, with TRBD1 matching over 7 bases. The germline V gene has CDR1 MNHEY and CDR2 SMNVEV (reference sequence). The CDR3 spans 14 residues. V lost 0 bases, J lost 9 bases, and 2 bases stayed unmatched. CDR3 nucleotide sequence: TGTGCCAGCAGTTTATCGGGACAGATTTCACCCCTCCACTTT. This gives the protein CASSLSGQISPLHF.

The chain uses TRBV21-1 and TRBJ2-7; TRBD1, the table's D call, was not compared with the DNA. TRBV21-1 is labeled a pseudogene. The CDR3 length is 14 residues. The CDR3 here is CASSKGDRSYEQYV. In DNA form, the CDR3 reads TGTGCCAGCAGCAAAGGGGACAGATCCTACGAGCAGTACGTC.

The gene calls are TRBV6-1 and TRBJ2-5; no clear D. The CDR3 runs 14 residues. V lost 6 bases and J 0 bases, leaving 11 bases between the germline ends. Germline V gene sequence: CDR1 MNHNS, CDR2 SASEGT. CDR3 protein: CASRSMGYQETQYF. The CDR3 DNA reads as TGTGCCAGCAGGAGCATGGGGTACCAAGAGACCCAGTACTTC.

The chain has TRBV20-1 and TRBJ2-1; D possibly uses TRBD1 or TRBD2 (6 bases each). The CDR3 length is 15 residues. V was pared by 6 bases and J by 4 bases, with 19 bases between. Per the germline V gene, CDR1 is DFQATT and CDR2 is SNEGSKA (reference sequence). CDR3 coding DNA: TGCAGTGCCATACCCCCGAGGAGGGGGTACAATGAGCAGTTCTTC. Residues: CSAIPPRRGYNEQFF.

The chain has TRBV12-3 or TRBV12-4 and TRBJ1-5; D unresolved. There are 14 residues in the CDR3. V was shortened by 1 base and J by 4 bases, with 8 bases between the two germline ends. CDR3 nucleotides: TGTGCCAGCAGTTTAGTCCTGTCTAATCAGCCCCAGCATTTT. Its translation is CASSLVLSNQPQHF.

There are a few counts of this clonotype. The rearrangement uses TRBV11-1 and TRBJ2-3; maybe TRBD2 (6 bases). V was clipped by 5 bases and J by 2 bases, with 23 bases between them. Germline CDR1 reads SGHAT; CDR2 reads FQDESV (reference sequence). The CDR3 sequence is 18 residues long. CDR3 residues: CASSLRPGTGANTDTQYF. The CDR3 nucleotides are TGTGCCAGCAGCCTCCGCCCCGGGACGGGAGCCAACACAGATACGCAGTATTTT.

This clonotype occurred a few times. The chain employs TRBV4-2 and TRBJ2-1; 8 nucleotides align to TRBD2. After removal of 4 bases from V and 9 bases from J, the junction contained 17 bases not matched to a gene. The germline CDR1 and CDR2 sequences are LGHNA and YNFKEQ. The CDR3 has 17 residues. The CDR3 loop is CASSPTLGAGVAIEQFF. The DNA for the CDR3 is TGTGCCAGCAGCCCCACGCTGGGAGCGGGGGTTGCAATTGAGCAGTTCTTC.

This clonotype was counted a few times. The chain recombines TRBV2 with TRBJ2-1, with D perhaps TRBD1 (6 bases). CDR1 and CDR2 from the germline V gene are SNHLY and FYNNEI. The CDR3 consists of 13 residues. Between the trimmed V and J ends, which lost 4 bases and 4 bases, there was a span of 8 bases. The chain's CDR3 is CASSGTVYNEQFF. CDR3 nucleotide sequence: TGTGCCAGCAGTGGGACAGTTTACAATGAGCAGTTCTTC.

In its sample, this clonotype was seen a few times. The chain couples TRBV19 to TRBJ1-1; D is undetermined. The CDR3 spans 15 residues. Germline V lookup: CDR1 LNHDA, CDR2 SQIVND (reference sequence). Trimming left V 3 bases short and J 3 bases short, with 14 bases between. This CDR3 reads CASSIQSRTYTEAFF. In nucleotides, the CDR3 is TGTGCCAGTAGTATTCAGTCCAGGACGTACACTGAAGCTTTCTTT.

As DNA, the CDR3 is TGCAGTGCTAGAGATATGGCTAGCGAACTCTACGAGCAGTACTTC. It specifies CSARDMASELYEQYF. This chain joins TRBV20-1 and TRBJ2-7; a possible D gene is TRBD2 (6 bases). The V and J ends lost 0 bases and 3 bases respectively, with 15 bases between them. This CDR3 region has 15 residues. Germline CDR1 DFQATT, CDR2 SNEGSKA (reference sequence).

V gene TRBV5-1 combines with J gene TRBJ1-2, with TRBD1 matching over 8 bases. Germline V gene sequence: CDR1 SGHRS, CDR2 YFSETQ. This CDR3 spans 14 amino acids. With 3 bases clipped from V and 6 bases from J, the junction kept 7 bases outside the gene matches. The CDR3 region is CASSYGPGGNGYTF. The DNA of the CDR3 is TGCGCCAGCAGCTATGGACCAGGGGGCAATGGCTACACCTTC.

V gene TRBV9 combines with J gene TRBJ2-3; D uncertain. The length of the CDR3 is 13 residues. Germline CDR1 SGDLS, CDR2 YYNGEE. V was shortened by 0 bases and J by 6 bases, with 8 bases between the two germline ends. The CDR3 nucleotides read TGTGCCAGCAGCGTAGCGATCCGCGATACGCAGTATTTT. Amino acids: CASSVAIRDTQYF.

The chain uses TRBV5-1 and TRBJ2-7; perhaps TRBD2 as D (6 bases). Germline CDR1 and CDR2: SGHRS and YFSETQ. V dropped 3 bases and J dropped 2 bases, with 18 bases sitting between them. This CDR3 is 16 amino acids long. This chain's CDR3 is CASSSAGRQGAYEQYF. The CDR3 DNA reads as TGCGCCAGCAGCTCTGCGGGGCGCCAAGGGGCCTACGAGCAGTACTTC.

This clonotype was recorded a few times. The chain couples TRBV6-1 to TRBJ2-7, with 7 bases aligning to TRBD1. This CDR3 is built from 18 residues. The J segment lost 2 bases and the V segment lost 4 bases, leaving 17 bases of the junction unmatched. Germline assignment: CDR1 MNHNS and CDR2 SASEGT. CDR3 nucleotides: TGTGCCAGCAGTGTTAGGGCGGACAGGCAATCCGCCCCCTACGAGCAGTACGTC. This codes for CASSVRADRQSAPYEQYV.

The rearrangement joins TRBV7-9 to TRBJ1-4, with a weak D call TRBD1 (6 bases). CDR3 length equals 14 residues. Germline CDR1 and CDR2: SEHNR and FQNEAQ (reference sequence). Trimming stripped 2 bases from V and 8 bases from J, with 12 bases between. DNA of the CDR3: TGTGCCAGCAGCTTACCCTACAGGGTGGAAAAACTGTTTTTT. It translates to CASSLPYRVEKLFF.

In its sample, this clonotype was seen many times. The rearrangement uses TRBV5-1 and TRBJ2-2, with 7 bases identical to TRBD2. This CDR3 is built from 14 residues. V shed 7 bases, J shed 6 bases, and the junction held 9 bases outside the gene matches. Germline V lookup: CDR1 SGHRS, CDR2 YFSETQ. CDR3 residues: CASGSREGPGELFF. CDR3 coding DNA: TGCGCCAGCGGATCTAGGGAGGGTCCCGGGGAGCTGTTTTTT.

The rearrangement joins TRBV12-3 or TRBV12-4 to TRBJ2-7, with D possibly matching TRBD2 (6 bases). V was pared by 3 bases and J by 6 bases, with 18 bases between. This CDR3 spans 15 amino acids. This CDR3 reads CASSFGGASLGEQYF. The DNA for the CDR3 is TGTGCCAGCAGTTTCGGAGGGGCCTCCCTTGGCGAGCAGTACTTC.

This clonotype was seen repeatedly, ten times or more. The J gene is TRBJ1-6, the V gene TRBV6-4; D is uncertain. This CDR3 comprises 13 residues. The V end lost 4 bases, the J end lost 5 bases, and 6 bases lay between the germline ends. The V gene's germline CDR1 is MRHNA and CDR2 SNTAGT. The CDR3 nucleotides read TGTGCCAGCAGTGCCGGGGATAATTCACCCCTCCACTTT. Translated: CASSAGDNSPLHF.

This clonotype has only a few counts. This chain connects TRBV11-2 to TRBJ2-5; D is ambiguous. The V end was cut by 1 base, the J end by 5 bases, with 11 bases between. Per the germline V gene, CDR1 is SGHAT and CDR2 is FQNNGV. This CDR3 contains 14 residues. The CDR3 DNA sequence: TGTGCCAGCAGCTTAGGTTCCCTCCAGGAGACCCAGTACTTC. It yields the protein CASSLGSLQETQYF.

This chain links TRBV24-1 with TRBJ2-6; D remains unclear. V lost 4 bases to trimming and J lost 0 bases, with 9 bases between them. The germline CDR1 and CDR2 sequences are KGHDR and SFDVKD. The CDR3 is made up of 16 amino acids. CDR3 in amino acids: CATSDSWSSGANVLTF. In DNA form, the CDR3 reads TGTGCCACCAGTGACTCCTGGTCCTCTGGGGCCAACGTCCTGACTTTC.

This clonotype was counted a few times. The J gene is TRBJ1-4, the V gene TRBV5-4, with D possibly matching TRBD1 (5 bases). This CDR3 has 14 amino acids. V was trimmed by 4 bases and J by 4 bases, leaving 11 bases between them. Per germline, CDR1 SGHNT and CDR2 YYREEE (reference sequence). The DNA for the CDR3 is TGTGCCAGCAGCAAGGACACCGGTAATGAAAAACTGTTTTTT. Translating gives CASSKDTGNEKLFF.

This clonotype was seen only a few times. The rearrangement links TRBV20-1 to TRBJ2-1; D is unclear. V lost 4 bases and J lost 9, with 16 bases in between. The CDR3 extends over 13 amino acids. CDR1 is DFQATT and CDR2 is SNEGSKA in the germline V gene (reference sequence). The CDR3 DNA reads as TGCAGTGCTAATTTTATAGGGTACGGTGAGCAGTTCTTC. Translating gives CSANFIGYGEQFF.

The V and J genes are TRBV11-2 and TRBJ2-5, with no clear D. V dropped 1 base and J dropped 1 base, with 13 bases sitting between them. Germline V CDR1 and CDR2: SGHAT, FQNNGV. This CDR3 region has 16 residues. In DNA, the CDR3 is TGTGCCAGCAGCTTAGGAGACACGGTTCCCCAAGAGACCCAGTACTTC. Amino acid sequence: CASSLGDTVPQETQYF.